The 6 T cell receptor beta chains below come from one sample, sequenced in a study of Graves' ophthalmopathy and Graves' hyperthyroidism. Amplification of the TCR beta CDR3 regions used RNA transcripts (as template). Second-round multiplex PCR came after first-round RT-PCR with HTBI primers. Each CDR3 protein gets one entry after TCRdb re-called the multiplex PCR reads with MiXCR. Among 170,000 or so distinct CDR3 sequences listed, approximately 38% were seen once. The specimen was peripheral blood. The receptors originated from a woman in her forties with Graves' ophthalmopathy.

This clonotype was recorded many times. The chain has TRBV18 and TRBJ1-1; D gene ambiguous. In germline, CDR1 is KGHSH, CDR2 LQKENI. Trimming removed 4 bases from V and 5 bases from J, with 17 bases in between. This CDR3 spans 15 amino acids. The CDR3 reads CASSLERPKYTEAFF. The CDR3 DNA reads TGTGCCAGCTCACTCGAGCGGCCAAAGTATACTGAAGCTTTCTTT.

This clonotype was counted only a few times. The V and J genes are TRBV12-3 or TRBV12-4 and TRBJ2-7; 7 bases map to TRBD1. V lost 3 bases, J lost 9 bases, and 11 bases stayed unmatched. The CDR3 is 14 amino acids. CDR3 loop: CASSFGTAYSRQYF. As DNA, the CDR3 is TGTGCCAGCAGTTTCGGGACAGCATATTCTCGGCAGTACTTC.

The table lists this clonotype with many counts. CDR3 DNA sequence: TGTGCCTGGAGTGCCCCGGGGACCCAGTACTTC. As protein: CAWSAPGTQYF. The J gene is TRBJ2-5, the V gene TRBV30; D gene unclear. Germline-derived CDR1 and CDR2 are GTSNPN and SVGIG (reference sequence). The V gene lost 1 base and the J gene lost 7 bases, with 7 bases spanning the gap. CDR3 length: 11 residues.

This clonotype was counted ten times or more. The chain links TRBV6-1 to TRBJ2-7, with D possibly matching TRBD2 (6 bases). Trimming took off 6 bases at V and 0 bases at J, with 12 bases between the two ends. In germline, CDR1 is MNHNS, CDR2 SASEGT. This CDR3 comprises 14 residues. CDR3 in amino acids: CASRTRGSSYEQYF. Written as DNA, the CDR3 is TGTGCCAGCAGAACCCGGGGGTCCTCCTACGAGCAGTACTTC.

The V call is TRBV12-3 or TRBV12-4, the J call TRBJ1-1, with unresolved D. CDR3 length: 12 amino acids. Deletions cut 5 bases from V and 2 bases from J, with 6 bases between. The DNA for the CDR3 is TGTGCCAGCAGTGTGGATAACACTGAAGCTTTCTTT. Its translation is CASSVDNTEAFF.

The rearrangement joins TRBV6-1 to TRBJ1-1, with a possible D match to TRBD1 (5 bases). Germline V gene lookup returns CDR1 MNHNS and CDR2 SASEGT. The CDR3 totals 14 residues. V gave up 1 base and J gave up 5 bases, with 11 bases separating them. CDR3 coding DNA: TGTGCCAGCAGTGAAGAACTAGGGGCTACTGAAGCTTTCTTT. Amino acid sequence: CASSEELGATEAFF.